Listed below are T cell receptor beta chains from one sample, sequenced in a study of OX40 agonist ivuxolimab in advanced cancers. This table comes from immunoSEQ multiplex PCR, and its TCRdb copy is limited to in-frame clones, with some not included. The data contain 70,000 to 100,000 clones, around 89% of them singletons. Sequenced here: CD4+ or CD8+ T cells sorted from blood, sampled in a trial of the OX40 agonist ivuxolimab. These receptors originate from an adult with an advanced solid tumor such as melanoma, head and neck, liver or kidney cancer. CDR3s include the opening cysteine and the closing phenylalanine or tryptophan. Fields, in order: D gene, V gene, clone size, J gene, CDR3 protein, CDR3 DNA. D genes are given only for firm matches. Clone sizes are given selectively: once, few, many, or a class where the clone is expanded.

D gene: TRBD1; V gene: TRBV7-2; clone size: NA; J gene: TRBJ2-2; CDR3 protein: CASNLLDRSRNTGELFF; CDR3 DNA: TGTGCCAGCAACCTATTGGACAGGTCGAGAAACACCGGGGAGCTGTTTTTT
D gene: TRBD1; V gene: TRBV7-9; clone size: NA; J gene: TRBJ2-6; CDR3 protein: CASSPRTGLTANVLTF; CDR3 DNA: TGTGCCAGCAGCCCGAGGACAGGGCTGACGGCCAACGTCCTGACTTTC
D gene: TRBD1; V gene: TRBV29-1; clone size: NA; J gene: TRBJ2-3; CDR3 protein: CSVEDLGDRSTQYF; CDR3 DNA: TGCAGCGTTGAAGATCTGGGGGACAGGAGTACGCAGTATTTT
D gene: NA; V gene: TRBV29-1; clone size: NA; J gene: TRBJ2-3; CDR3 protein: CSVVWSGKGTDTQYF; CDR3 DNA: TGCAGCGTTGTCTGGTCGGGGAAAGGCACAGATACGCAGTATTTT
D gene: NA; V gene: TRBV19; clone size: NA; J gene: TRBJ2-5; CDR3 protein: CASRQGGETQYF; CDR3 DNA: TGTGCCAGTCGTCAGGGTGGGGAGACCCAGTACTTC
D gene: NA; V gene: TRBV5-6; clone size: NA; J gene: TRBJ2-4; CDR3 protein: CASSWGSAIQYF; CDR3 DNA: TGTGCCAGCAGCTGGGGGTCGGCCATTCAGTACTTC
D gene: TRBD1; V gene: TRBV4-1; clone size: once; J gene: TRBJ1-5; CDR3 protein: CASSHRQGAGQPQHF; CDR3 DNA: TGCGCCAGCAGCCACCGACAGGGGGCAGGACAGCCCCAGCATTTT
D gene: NA; V gene: TRBV7-2; clone size: NA; J gene: TRBJ2-7; CDR3 protein: CASSPYSGQTYEQYF; CDR3 DNA: TGTGCCAGCAGCCCCTATTCCGGCCAGACCTACGAGCAGTACTTC
D gene: NA; V gene: TRBV4-1; clone size: NA; J gene: TRBJ1-1; CDR3 protein: CASSPRQLTEAFF; CDR3 DNA: TGCGCCAGCAGCCCACGCCAACTCACTGAAGCTTTCTTT
D gene: NA; V gene: TRBV6-6; clone size: NA; J gene: TRBJ1-2; CDR3 protein: CASSYGFNYGYTF; CDR3 DNA: TGTGCCAGCAGTTACGGGTTTAACTATGGCTACACCTTC
D gene: NA; V gene: TRBV28; clone size: NA; J gene: TRBJ2-7; CDR3 protein: CASSLTREEQYF; CDR3 DNA: TGTGCCAGCAGCCTTACCAGGGAAGAGCAGTACTTC
D gene: TRBD2; V gene: TRBV5-4; clone size: NA; J gene: TRBJ2-5; CDR3 protein: CASSLDGSGSRVPTQYF; CDR3 DNA: TGTGCCAGCAGCTTGGATGGTAGCGGGAGCCGTGTACCGACCCAGTACTTC
D gene: NA; V gene: TRBV25-1; clone size: NA; J gene: TRBJ1-5; CDR3 protein: CASSRQESNQPQHF; CDR3 DNA: TGTGCCAGCAGTAGACAGGAATCAAATCAGCCCCAGCATTTT
D gene: NA; V gene: TRBV11-2; clone size: NA; J gene: TRBJ2-5; CDR3 protein: CASSLGHTPRETQYF; CDR3 DNA: TGTGCCAGCAGCTTGGGCCATACGCCGAGAGAGACCCAGTACTTC
D gene: NA; V gene: TRBV27; clone size: NA; J gene: TRBJ2-1; CDR3 protein: CASSLDEYNEQFF; CDR3 DNA: TGTGCCAGCAGTTTAGACGAGTACAATGAGCAGTTCTTC
D gene: NA; V gene: TRBV4-1; clone size: NA; J gene: TRBJ1-3; CDR3 protein: CASSQDRSKNGNTIYF; CDR3 DNA: TGCGCCAGCAGCCAAGATCGGTCGAAAAATGGAAACACCATATATTTT
D gene: NA; V gene: TRBV19; clone size: NA; J gene: TRBJ2-7; CDR3 protein: CASSIDFGRAYEQYF; CDR3 DNA: TGTGCCAGTAGTATAGATTTCGGACGGGCCTACGAGCAGTACTTC
D gene: NA; V gene: TRBV5-1; clone size: once; J gene: TRBJ1-2; CDR3 protein: CASSLEVRVGGYTF; CDR3 DNA: TGCGCCAGCAGCTTGGAGGTCAGGGTAGGGGGCTACACCTTC
D gene: TRBD1; V gene: TRBV7-2; clone size: NA; J gene: TRBJ2-7; CDR3 protein: CASSQGGTGSYEQYF; CDR3 DNA: TGTGCCAGCAGCCAAGGAGGGACAGGGAGTTACGAGCAGTACTTC
D gene: NA; V gene: TRBV11-3; clone size: NA; J gene: TRBJ2-1; CDR3 protein: CASSLDELSGYNEQFF; CDR3 DNA: TGTGCCAGCAGCTTAGATGAGCTATCCGGTTACAATGAGCAGTTCTTC
D gene: TRBD1; V gene: TRBV19; clone size: NA; J gene: TRBJ2-7; CDR3 protein: CASSAQGAGEQYF; CDR3 DNA: TGTGCCAGTAGCGCTCAGGGGGCTGGCGAGCAGTACTTC
D gene: NA; V gene: TRBV6-6; clone size: NA; J gene: TRBJ2-7; CDR3 protein: CASSLLAATYEQYF; CDR3 DNA: TGTGCCAGCAGCTTACTAGCCGCGACCTACGAGCAGTACTTC
D gene: TRBD1; V gene: TRBV9; clone size: once; J gene: TRBJ1-4; CDR3 protein: CASTPAEGQGNGVCGEKLFF; CDR3 DNA: TGTGCCAGCACCCCGGCAGAGGGACAGGGGAACGGGGTTTGTGGTGAAAAACTGTTTTTT
D gene: NA; V gene: TRBV6-5; clone size: NA; J gene: TRBJ2-4; CDR3 protein: CASSYSLASIQYF; CDR3 DNA: TGTGCCAGCAGTTACTCCCTAGCCAGCATTCAGTACTTC
D gene: NA; V gene: TRBV5-1; clone size: NA; J gene: TRBJ1-2; CDR3 protein: CASSWATQNYGYTF; CDR3 DNA: TGCGCCAGCAGCTGGGCGACACAGAACTATGGCTACACCTTC
D gene: NA; V gene: TRBV7-2; clone size: NA; J gene: TRBJ1-6; CDR3 protein: CASSLDSSPLHF; CDR3 DNA: TGTGCCAGCAGCTTAGATAGTTCACCCCTCCACTTT
D gene: NA; V gene: TRBV7-9; clone size: NA; J gene: TRBJ2-7; CDR3 protein: CASSPGPYEQYF; CDR3 DNA: TGTGCCAGCAGCCCGGGCCCCTACGAGCAGTACTTC
D gene: TRBD1; V gene: TRBV7-9; clone size: NA; J gene: TRBJ2-7; CDR3 protein: CASSGTGEPYEQYF; CDR3 DNA: TGTGCCAGCTCAGGGACAGGGGAACCCTACGAGCAGTACTTC
D gene: TRBD1; V gene: TRBV11-1; clone size: NA; J gene: TRBJ2-7; CDR3 protein: CASSRSTGEAGEQYF; CDR3 DNA: TGTGCCAGCAGCCGATCGACAGGGGAGGCGGGCGAGCAGTACTTC
D gene: TRBD2; V gene: TRBV5-1; clone size: once; J gene: TRBJ2-7; CDR3 protein: CASSWGGLPDEQYF; CDR3 DNA: TGCGCCAGCAGCTGGGGGGGACTACCGGACGAGCAGTACTTC
D gene: NA; V gene: TRBV23-1; clone size: NA; J gene: TRBJ2-1; CDR3 protein: CASSQSTYTPYNEQFF; CDR3 DNA: TGCGCCAGCAGTCAAAGCACCTATACCCCCTACAATGAGCAGTTCTTC
D gene: TRBD1; V gene: TRBV9; clone size: NA; J gene: TRBJ2-1; CDR3 protein: CASSVPGGAHNEQFF; CDR3 DNA: TGTGCCAGCAGCGTTCCAGGGGGCGCCCACAATGAGCAGTTCTTC
D gene: NA; V gene: TRBV27; clone size: NA; J gene: TRBJ2-3; CDR3 protein: CASSLSESTDTQYF; CDR3 DNA: TGTGCCAGCAGTTTATCGGAGAGCACAGATACGCAGTATTTT
D gene: TRBD1; V gene: TRBV4-1; clone size: NA; J gene: TRBJ1-1; CDR3 protein: CASRPGQGSEAFF; CDR3 DNA: TGCGCCAGCAGACCGGGACAGGGCTCTGAAGCTTTCTTT
D gene: NA; V gene: TRBV6-6; clone size: NA; J gene: TRBJ2-3; CDR3 protein: CASSYLGSPGDTQYF; CDR3 DNA: TGTGCCAGCAGTTACTTGGGATCTCCGGGAGATACGCAGTATTTT
D gene: TRBD2; V gene: TRBV5-1; clone size: NA; J gene: TRBJ2-7; CDR3 protein: CASSSGQGRTSGRPTFSYEQYF; CDR3 DNA: TGCGCCAGCAGCTCTGGACAGGGACGGACTAGCGGGAGGCCAACTTTCTCCTACGAGCAGTACTTC
D gene: TRBD1; V gene: TRBV5-1; clone size: NA; J gene: TRBJ1-2; CDR3 protein: CASSVRPTPGTGGYGYTF; CDR3 DNA: TGCGCCAGCAGCGTACGTCCCACACCCGGGACAGGGGGCTATGGCTACACCTTC
D gene: NA; V gene: TRBV6-9; clone size: NA; J gene: TRBJ2-1; CDR3 protein: CASSPGTPNEQFF; CDR3 DNA: TGTGCCAGCAGCCCCGGGACTCCTAATGAGCAGTTCTTC
D gene: NA; V gene: TRBV5-3; clone size: NA; J gene: TRBJ2-4; CDR3 protein: CARSPRNNKNIQYF; CDR3 DNA: TGTGCCAGAAGCCCGAGGAACAACAAAAACATTCAGTACTTC
D gene: TRBD2; V gene: TRBV5-6; clone size: many; J gene: TRBJ2-7; CDR3 protein: CASSLDGTSDEQYF; CDR3 DNA: TGTGCCAGCAGCTTGGATGGGACTAGCGACGAGCAGTACTTC
D gene: TRBD2; V gene: TRBV27; clone size: NA; J gene: TRBJ2-1; CDR3 protein: CASSPRLAGGPGRNEQFF; CDR3 DNA: TGTGCCAGCAGTCCAAGACTAGCGGGAGGGCCGGGTAGAAATGAGCAGTTCTTC
D gene: NA; V gene: TRBV5-1; clone size: NA; J gene: TRBJ2-7; CDR3 protein: CASSLNAGTHEQYF; CDR3 DNA: TGCGCCAGCAGCTTGAATGCGGGCACCCACGAGCAGTACTTC
D gene: NA; V gene: TRBV6-5; clone size: NA; J gene: TRBJ1-4; CDR3 protein: CASKLDGANEKLFF; CDR3 DNA: TGTGCCAGCAAATTGGACGGCGCAAATGAAAAACTGTTTTTT
D gene: NA; V gene: TRBV6-6; clone size: NA; J gene: TRBJ2-7; CDR3 protein: CASSYLREQYF; CDR3 DNA: TGTGCCAGCAGTTATTTGCGCGAGCAGTACTTC
D gene: TRBD2; V gene: TRBV9; clone size: NA; J gene: TRBJ2-1; CDR3 protein: CASSVAGGYYNEQFF; CDR3 DNA: TGTGCCAGCAGCGTAGCGGGAGGGTATTACAATGAGCAGTTCTTC
D gene: NA; V gene: TRBV6-6; clone size: once; J gene: TRBJ1-2; CDR3 protein: CASSYSDYGYTF; CDR3 DNA: TGTGCCAGCAGTTACTCCGATTATGGCTACACCTTC
D gene: NA; V gene: TRBV9; clone size: NA; J gene: TRBJ1-1; CDR3 protein: CASSAENEAFF; CDR3 DNA: TGTGCCAGCAGCGCGGAGAACGAAGCTTTCTTT
D gene: NA; V gene: TRBV7-9; clone size: NA; J gene: TRBJ1-1; CDR3 protein: CASSLTQTEAFF; CDR3 DNA: TGTGCCAGCAGCTTAACCCAGACCGAAGCTTTCTTT
D gene: NA; V gene: TRBV7-6; clone size: NA; J gene: TRBJ2-1; CDR3 protein: CASSLASGQNEQFF; CDR3 DNA: TGTGCCAGCAGCTTAGCGTCCGGCCAAAATGAGCAGTTCTTC
D gene: NA; V gene: TRBV6-5; clone size: NA; J gene: TRBJ2-3; CDR3 protein: CASSYGPRDTQYF; CDR3 DNA: TGTGCCAGCAGTTACGGTCCCAGAGATACGCAGTATTTT